This T cell receptor (beta chain) was sequenced for a study of cytomegalovirus exposure and HLA in healthy donors. Germline CDR1 reads LGHNA; CDR2 reads YSLEER. This CDR3 has 17 residues. The ends lost 0 bases at V and 3 bases at J; junction bases unmatched: 5. In the PCR, 60 Vbeta and 13 Jbeta primers were used. The table came from immunoSEQ multiplex PCR; TCRdb's copy has only in-frame clones and leaves some out. The sample includes approximately 91,000 clones, around 70% of them seen just once. The material sequenced was PBMCs. This rearrangement joins TRBV4-3 to TRBJ2-1, with 10 bases aligning to TRBD2. The receptor was derived from a female donor in good health and CMV-seronegative. The DNA for the CDR3 is TGCGCCAGCAGCCAAGAAGGTCTAGCGGGGGACTACAATGAGCAGTTCTTC. Its translation is CASSQEGLAGDYNEQFF.